These T cell receptor beta chains were read from a single sample in a study of tumor and adjacent non-tumor tissue in lung cancer. TCRdb re-called the multiplex PCR reads through MiXCR, storing one row per CDR3 protein. Of some 100,000 distinct CDR3 sequences in the sample, roughly two thirds were seen once. Sequenced sample: distant non-tumor lung tissue. The origin of the receptors is a man in his sixties with non-small cell lung cancer. Both conserved end residues are part of each CDR3. Fields, in order: V gene, J gene, CDR3 length, D gene, clone size, CDR3 protein, CDR3 DNA. The D gene is left open where the match is weak. Expanded clones are given a class, and other clones once, few, many or no size at all.

TRBV7-9,TRBJ2-1,15,-,many,CASSPYGSDVDEQFF,TGTGCCAGCAGCCCCTACGGCTCGGATGTCGATGAGCAGTTCTTC
TRBV5-1,TRBJ2-1,15,TRBD1,few,CASSLQGQGYNEQFF,TGCGCCAGCAGCTTGCAAGGACAGGGTTACAATGAGCAGTTCTTC
TRBV7-8,TRBJ1-1,14,-,-,CTSSIFGTNTEAFF,TGTACCAGCAGCATCTTCGGGACGAACACTGAAGCTTTCTTT
TRBV11-2,TRBJ2-1,17,-,medium-sized,CASRGGLAASSYNEQFF,TGTGCCAGCAGAGGGGGGTTAGCGGCAAGCTCCTACAATGAGCAGTTCTTC
TRBV4-3,TRBJ2-1,14,TRBD2,-,CASSQGTSGSAQFF,TGCGCTAGCAGCCAAGGGACTAGCGGGAGTGCGCAGTTCTTC
TRBV28,TRBJ2-3,14,TRBD2,-,CATVPGLALGTQYF,TGTGCCACGGTTCCGGGACTAGCGCTAGGTACTCAGTATTTT
TRBV29-1,TRBJ2-5,12,TRBD1,once,CSDQGAWETQYF,TGCAGTGATCAGGGGGCATGGGAGACCCAGTACTTC
TRBV11-3,TRBJ2-1,14,-,-,CASRRTTTYTEQFF,TGTGCCAGCAGACGGACTACTACGTATACAGAGCAGTTCTTT
TRBV10-3,TRBJ2-7,14,-,-,CASNKGNREGEQYF,TGTGCCTCAAATAAGGGGAACAGGGAGGGCGAGCAGTACTTC
TRBV11-2,TRBJ1-1,16,-,medium-sized,CASSLVGGGMNTEAFF,TGTGCCAGCAGCTTAGTAGGGGGGGGCATGAACACTGAAGCTTTCTTT
TRBV6-8,TRBJ1-1,16,-,-,CASSSGYRAINTKAFF,TGTGCCAGCAGTTCCGGCTACAGGGCTATAAACACTAAAGCCTTCTTT